This T cell receptor (beta chain) emerged from a study of cytomegalovirus exposure and HLA in healthy donors. Broader study findings: Associated with cytomegalovirus, according to the listing, were 164 TCR beta chains. Accounts indicate the classifier identified cytomegalovirus status with strong specificity and sensitivity. Data from an earlier analysis indicated that most TCR beta V segments were productive either about 87% or about 30% of the time.

The PCR had 60 Vbeta and 13 Jbeta primers. Sequenced by immunoSEQ multiplex PCR; TCRdb stores in-frame clones only, minus some. The sample carries approximately 140,000 clones, 70% to 85% recorded once. This clone showed up just once. Its antigen is as yet unknown. This clonotype was sampled from a boy aged 5 to 17 in good health and CMV-seronegative. Sequencing input: PBMCs.

The CDR3 DNA sequence: TGCGCCAGCAGCCGGGGACTAGCGGGAGTTGAATCCTACGAGCAGTACTTC. Its translation is CASSRGLAGVESYEQYF. The chain has TRBV5-1 and TRBJ2-7; 14 nucleotides line up with TRBD2. The CDR3 runs to 17 residues. Germline V gene sequence: CDR1 SGHRS, CDR2 YFSETQ. Losses at the gene ends were 4 bases for V and 1 base for J; bases not matched to a gene: 7.